This TCR beta chain was captured in a study of OX40 agonist ivuxolimab in advanced cancers. Study-level background: Patients with prior anti-PD-1, anti-PD-L1 or anti-CTLA-4 therapy were eligible; 35% to 45% had some.

Clones were read by immunoSEQ multiplex PCR, and TCRdb kept only the in-frame ones, dropping some. The sample records 34,000 or so clones, 80% to 90% being singletons. This CDR3 is built from 18 residues. Trimming took 1 base from V and 8 from J; bases not matched to a gene: 14. Per the germline V gene, CDR1 is MGHRA and CDR2 is YSYEKL. This sequence was found in an adult with an advanced solid tumor such as melanoma, head and neck, liver or kidney cancer. Sequenced here: CD4+ or CD8+ T cells sorted from blood, sampled in a trial of the OX40 agonist ivuxolimab. This chain connects TRBV4-1 to TRBJ2-4, with 10 bases aligning to TRBD1. CDR3 DNA sequence: TGCGCCAGCAGCCAAGCCCCCGACAGGGGGCTGTTTGGAGACATTCAGTACTTC. Amino acid sequence: CASSQAPDRGLFGDIQYF.